What follows are 23 T cell receptor beta chains derived from one specimen sequenced in a study of blood T cells in healthy people across ages (dated by TCRdb to about 2015). Library generation was performed with 5' RACE. This sample was sequenced with an Illumina HiSeq 2500. A second PCR of roughly 6 to 11 cycles was run with a J-beta primer mix and a sample-barcoded 5' primer. The public sequencing data were trimmed at Q25 with fastp and processed into clonotypes with MiXCR by TCRdb, which kept only in-frame beta chains. Merged by CDR3 protein, the rows form single entries marked with the most common genes and DNA. The sample table contains fewer than 2,000,000 distinct CDR3 sequences; only one count was recorded for 34% of them. The ten largest clones take up about 11% of the sample. The specimen was blood. These TCRs come from a woman between 25 and 40 years old in good health.

J is TRBJ2-1 and V is TRBV28; TRBD1 aligns across 8 bases. Germline V gene lookup returns CDR1 MDHEN and CDR2 SYDVKM. The J segment lost 13 bases and the V segment lost 5 bases, leaving 16 bases of the junction unmatched. This CDR3 spans 15 amino acids. The CDR3 loop reads CASSPIQTGEETQFF. The DNA of the CDR3 is TGTGCCAGCAGTCCGATCCAGACAGGGGAAGAGACCCAGTTCTTC.

This clonotype was observed many times. This chain uses TRBV4-1 with TRBJ2-1; 7 nucleotides agree with TRBD2. The germline gives CDR1 MGHRA, CDR2 YSYEKL. Losses at the gene ends were 0 bases for V and 9 bases for J; bases not matched to a gene: 5. This CDR3 has 14 amino acids. The CDR3 reads CASSQEGGWGEQFF. CDR3 sequence (DNA): TGCGCCAGCAGCCAAGAGGGGGGGTGGGGTGAGCAGTTCTTC.

Only a few counts were recorded for this clonotype. The V gene is TRBV5-1, the J gene TRBJ2-7, with a tentative D call TRBD2 (6 bases). V was shortened by 4 bases and J by 4 bases, with 15 bases between the two germline ends. The CDR3 loop spans 14 amino acids. Germline values: CDR1 SGHRS, CDR2 YFSETQ. CDR3 sequence: CASSAGPSLYEQYF. For the CDR3, the DNA is TGCGCCAGCAGCGCGGGACCAAGTTTGTACGAGCAGTACTTC.

In nucleotides, the CDR3 is TGTGCCAGCAGCTCCAGGTGGCGGGCTGATACGCAGCATTTT. Translation: CASSSRWRADTQHF. The chain recombines TRBV11-2 with TRBJ2-3; D unresolved. The J call could be wrong; TRBJ1-5 is a better fit for the DNA end. CDR1 and CDR2 (germline): SGHAT, FQNNGV. The CDR3 totals 14 residues.

This clonotype occurred a few times. This chain links TRBV4-1 with TRBJ2-7, with 7 nucleotides matching TRBD1. Per the germline V gene, CDR1 is MGHRA and CDR2 is YSYEKL. Trimming at V came to 1 base and at J to 0 bases, leaving 6 bases not matched to a gene. This CDR3 is 16 amino acids long. The CDR3 region is CASSQVRTGFSYEQYF. CDR3 bases: TGCGCCAGCAGCCAAGTCCGGACAGGCTTCTCCTACGAGCAGTACTTC.

The chain recombines TRBV20-1 with TRBJ1-1; a possible D gene is TRBD1 (5 bases). V shed 4 bases and J shed 1 base, with 10 bases lying between them. Looked up from germline, CDR1 is DFQATT and CDR2 is SNEGSKA (reference sequence). The CDR3 totals 13 residues. Here the CDR3 reads CSATGQTNTEAFF. CDR3 in DNA: TGCAGTGCTACTGGACAAACGAACACTGAAGCTTTCTTT.

The chain couples TRBV24-1 to TRBJ1-2; D perhaps matches TRBD1 (5 bases). The ends were cut back, 6 bases at V and 4 bases at J, with 11 bases in the middle. Germline CDR1 and CDR2: KGHDR and SFDVKD. CDR3 length: 13 amino acids. The CDR3 loop is CATSQGRSYGYTF. The CDR3 nucleotides are TGTGCCACCAGTCAGGGTAGGAGCTATGGCTACACCTTC.

This chain connects TRBV5-5 to TRBJ1-1; no clear D. The CDR3 totals 14 residues. V shed 3 bases and J shed 1 base, with 10 bases lying between them. In germline, CDR1 is SGHKS, CDR2 YYEKEE (reference sequence). For the CDR3, the DNA is TGTGCCAGCAGCTCCCCCCCAGAGAACACTGAAGCTTTCTTT. Translating it yields CASSSPPENTEAFF.

The chain joins TRBV3-1 to TRBJ2-7; D is possibly TRBD2 (7 bases). The CDR3 is 16 residues long. V was clipped by 5 bases and J by 0 bases, with 17 bases between them. Germline V gene sequence: CDR1 LGHDT, CDR2 YNNKEL (reference sequence). This chain's CDR3 is CASSFLGGGDSYEQYF. CDR3 coding DNA: TGTGCCAGCAGCTTCCTTGGAGGGGGGGACTCCTACGAGCAGTACTTC.

This clonotype has a handful of counts. CDR3 region: CASSQDYQSSYNSPLHF. DNA of the CDR3: TGCGCCAGCAGCCAAGATTACCAGAGCTCCTATAATTCACCCCTCCACTTT. V and J are TRBV4-1 and TRBJ1-6, with D uncertain. Germline lookup yields CDR1 MGHRA and CDR2 YSYEKL. This CDR3 has 17 residues. Between the trimmed V and J ends, which lost 0 bases and 0 bases, there was a span of 9 bases.

Only a few counts were recorded for this clonotype. The chain recombines TRBV27 with TRBJ2-3; D ambiguous. V lost 5 bases, J lost 8 bases, and 17 bases lay in between. The germline V gene has CDR1 MNHEY and CDR2 SMNVEV (reference sequence). CDR3 length: 14 amino acids. The CDR3 loop reads CASSPRFGVSTQYF. DNA for the CDR3: TGTGCCAGCAGTCCCCGATTTGGGGTCAGTACGCAGTATTTT.

This clonotype was found a few times. The chain joins TRBV27 to TRBJ2-1, with TRBD2 identical over 8 bases. Germline CDR1 reads MNHEY; CDR2 reads SMNVEV (reference sequence). V gave up 0 bases and J gave up 6 bases; unmatched junction bases: 7. The CDR3 contains 16 residues. The CDR3 protein is CASSLSVAGSFNEQFF. The CDR3 DNA reads TGTGCCAGCAGTTTATCGGTAGCGGGAAGTTTCAATGAGCAGTTCTTC.

This clonotype was seen a few times. The chain recombines TRBV24-1 with TRBJ2-7; possible D gene TRBD1, 6 bases. The CDR3 totals 17 residues. Germline assignment: CDR1 KGHDR and CDR2 SFDVKD. The germline V and J ends were trimmed by 7 bases and 3 bases, with 24 bases remaining between them. CDR3 sequence (DNA): TGTGCCACCAGAACCGACGTAAACAGGGAATGTAACTACGAGCAGTACTTC. This sequence encodes CATRTDVNRECNYEQYF.

This clonotype has a handful of counts. The J gene is TRBJ2-3, the V gene TRBV28, with D maybe TRBD2 (6 bases). The germline V gene encodes CDR1 MDHEN and CDR2 SYDVKM. The CDR3 extends over 15 amino acids. Trimming left V 2 bases short and J 3 bases short, with 12 bases between. CDR3 amino acids: CASSLPLSGTDTQYF. The CDR3 coding sequence is TGTGCCAGCAGTTTACCCTTAAGCGGGACAGATACGCAGTATTTT.

This clonotype showed up many times. The chain employs TRBV7-8 and TRBJ2-7; D is undetermined. The CDR3 totals 12 residues. CDR1 is SGHVS and CDR2 is FQNEAQ in the germline V gene. The germline V and J ends were trimmed by 2 bases and 5 bases, with 7 bases remaining between them. The CDR3 reads CASSLTVHEQYF. CDR3 DNA: TGTGCCAGCAGCTTAACTGTGCACGAGCAGTACTTC.

The chain recombines TRBV5-6 with TRBJ2-3, with 11 nucleotides matching TRBD2. J lost 1 base, V lost 5 bases, and 6 bases had no gene match. This CDR3 is 16 amino acids long. CDR1 SGHDT and CDR2 YYEEEE come from the germline V gene. CDR3 DNA: TGTGCCAGCAGTTCGACTAGCGGGAAGGGCACAGATACGCAGTATTTT. Translating gives CASSSTSGKGTDTQYF.

The chain has TRBV4-1 and TRBJ2-5; D is possibly TRBD1 or TRBD2 (5 bases each). The CDR3 extends over 17 amino acids. Germline V CDR1 and CDR2: MGHRA, YSYEKL. V lost 1 base and J 1 base, leaving 16 bases between the germline ends. CDR3 coding DNA: TGCGCCAGCAGCCAAGTAGGGGTAGCGAGTCTCCAAGAGACCCAGTACTTC. It is translated as CASSQVGVASLQETQYF.

This clonotype appeared many times. The CDR3 region has the DNA TGTGCCAGCAGCTTAGCCGGGGAGGGCAATCAGCCCCAGCATTTT. Amino acids: CASSLAGEGNQPQHF. The rearrangement joins TRBV7-2 to TRBJ1-5; D is unclear. V was trimmed by 0 bases and J by 2 bases, leaving 8 bases between them. Germline V gives CDR1 SGHTA, CDR2 FQGNSA. The CDR3 totals 15 residues.

J is TRBJ2-4 and V is TRBV9; the D gene is possibly TRBD2 (7 bases). V was clipped by 1 base and J by 13 bases, with 15 bases between them. The germline gives CDR1 SGDLS, CDR2 YYNGEE. This CDR3 has 13 residues. CDR3 loop: CASSVRGGEQQYF. Here the CDR3 DNA reads TGTGCCAGCAGCGTAAGGGGGGGAGAACAGCAGTACTTC. Looking up the rest from reference TRBV9 and TRBJ2-4 gives the full variable domain: DSGVTQTPKHLITATGQRVTLRCSPRSGDLSVYWYQQSLDQGLQFLIQYYNGEERAKGNILERFSAQQFPDLHSELNLSSLELGDSALYFCASSVRGGEQQYFGAGTRLSVL.

As concerns this clonotype: This may arise from a read error, as a much more abundant clone is one base away. The rearrangement uses TRBV28 and TRBJ2-5, with 10 bases fitting TRBD2. Trimming cost V 2 bases and J 4 bases; bases outside gene matches: 13. The CDR3 sequence is 18 residues long. Germline V lookup: CDR1 MDHEN, CDR2 SYDVKM. CDR3 sequence: CASSLPGVASGSTETQYF. DNA for the CDR3: TGTGCCAGCAGTTTACCCGGAGTCGCTAGCGGGAGTACAGAGACCCAGTACTTC.

This clonotype turned up a few times. V usage is TRBV20-1 and J usage is TRBJ1-2; 9 bases align to TRBD1. After removal of 3 bases from V and 8 bases from J, the junction contained 7 bases not matched to a gene. The germline gives CDR1 DFQATT, CDR2 SNEGSKA (reference sequence). The CDR3 is made up of 13 amino acids. Here the CDR3 reads CSASKQGAEGYTF. The CDR3 nucleotides read TGCAGTGCTAGTAAACAGGGGGCGGAAGGCTACACCTTC.

This clonotype came up a few times. The rearrangement links TRBV28 to TRBJ1-5, with D uncertain. Per germline, CDR1 MDHEN and CDR2 SYDVKM. This CDR3 has 10 residues. Trimming left V 9 bases short and J 10 bases short, with 10 bases between. CDR3 protein: CASNLNPQHF. The DNA for the CDR3 is TGTGCCAGTAATCTCAATCCCCAGCATTTT. The variable domain in full, completed from reference TRBV28 and TRBJ1-5, reads DVKVTQSSRYLVKRTGEKVFLECVQDMDHENMFWYRQDPGLGLRLIYFSYDVKMKEKGDIPEGYSVSREKKERFSLILESASTNQTSMYLCASNLNPQHFGDGTRLSIL.

This chain joins TRBV5-1 and TRBJ2-1; TRBD1 matches 7 bases. Germline V gives CDR1 SGHRS, CDR2 YFSETQ. The CDR3 extends over 15 amino acids. J gave up 3 bases and V 0 bases, and 3 bases lay outside the gene matches. The CDR3, as DNA: TGCGCCAGCAGCTTGGGTGACAGGGACTACAATGAGCAGTTCTTC. Translation: CASSLGDRDYNEQFF.